Below are 5 T cell receptor beta chains sequenced from a single sample in a study of cytomegalovirus exposure and HLA in healthy donors. Researchers ran the PCR with 60 Vbeta and 13 Jbeta primers. Only in-frame clones appear in the TCRdb table, and some are missing; sequencing was by immunoSEQ multiplex PCR. The sample contains around 130,000 clones, roughly two thirds of which appear only once. The source material was PBMCs. These receptors came from a young man in good health and CMV-seropositive.

The chain uses TRBV5-1 and TRBJ1-3; D is ambiguous. Germline V gene data show CDR1 as SGHRS and CDR2 as YFSETQ. The CDR3 totals 14 residues. Trimming pared 0 bases from V and 0 bases from J, leaving 4 bases between. Here the CDR3 reads CASSLGNSGNTIYF. CDR3 DNA: TGCGCCAGCAGCTTGGGTAACTCTGGAAACACCATATATTTT.

The chain is built from TRBV18 and TRBJ2-1, with 7 positions matching TRBD2. The ends lost 3 bases at V and 9 bases at J; junction bases unmatched: 8. Germline V gives CDR1 KGHSH, CDR2 LQKENI. CDR3 length: 14 residues. The CDR3 is CASSPHAGAGEQFF. In nucleotides, the CDR3 is TGTGCCAGCTCACCCCACGCGGGAGCTGGTGAGCAGTTCTTC.

The V call is TRBV30, the J call TRBJ1-1; TRBD1 matches at 7 bases. V gave up 3 bases and J gave up 10 bases; unmatched junction bases: 11. The CDR3 runs to 13 residues. Germline CDR1 reads GTSNPN; CDR2 reads SVGIG (reference sequence). The CDR3 nucleotides read TGTGCCTGGAGAGGGGGCTCAGGGTTAGGAGCTTTCTTT. This sequence encodes CAWRGGSGLGAFF. Full variable domain (remainder filled in from reference TRBV30 and TRBJ1-1): SQTIHQWPATLVQPVGSPLSLECTVEGTSNPNLYWYRQAAGRGLQLLFYSVGIGQISSEVPQNLSASRPQDRQFILSSKKLLLSDSGFYLCAWRGGSGLGAFFGQGTRLTVV.

The V and J genes are TRBV4-1 and TRBJ2-7; possibly TRBD1 for D (6 bases). V was trimmed by 4 bases and J by 0 bases, leaving 16 bases between them. Germline CDR1 reads MGHRA; CDR2 reads YSYEKL. CDR3 size: 16 residues. CDR3 loop: CASSRRQVTSSYEQYF. The DNA of the CDR3 is TGCGCCAGCAGCCGACGACAGGTGACCTCCTCCTACGAGCAGTACTTC.

This chain connects TRBV19 to TRBJ2-1; possibly TRBD2 for D (6 bases). Per germline, CDR1 LNHDA and CDR2 SQIVND (reference sequence). Trimming cost V 8 bases and J 2 bases, with 7 bases left between them. This CDR3 comprises 12 residues. The CDR3 here is CASREPYNEQFF. The CDR3 DNA sequence: TGTGCCAGTCGGGAGCCCTACAATGAGCAGTTCTTC. The whole variable domain, filled in from reference TRBV19 and TRBJ2-1, reads DGGITQSPKYLFRKEGQNVTLSCEQNLNHDAMYWYRQDPGQGLRLIYYSQIVNDFQKGDIAEGYSVSREKKESFPLTVTSAQKNPTAFYLCASREPYNEQFFGPGTRLTVL.